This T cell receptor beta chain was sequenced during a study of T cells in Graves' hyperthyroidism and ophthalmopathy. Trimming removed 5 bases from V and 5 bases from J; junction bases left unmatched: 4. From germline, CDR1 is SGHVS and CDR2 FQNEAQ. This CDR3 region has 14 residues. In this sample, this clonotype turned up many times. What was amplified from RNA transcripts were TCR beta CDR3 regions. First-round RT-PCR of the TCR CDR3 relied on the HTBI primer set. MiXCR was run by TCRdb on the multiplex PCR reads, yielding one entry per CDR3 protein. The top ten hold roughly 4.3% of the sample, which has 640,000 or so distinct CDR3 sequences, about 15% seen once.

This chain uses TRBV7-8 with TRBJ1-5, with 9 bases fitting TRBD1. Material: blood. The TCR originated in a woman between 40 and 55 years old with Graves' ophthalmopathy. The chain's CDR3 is CASSRRTGDQPQHF. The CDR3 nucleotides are TGTGCCAGCAGCCGCAGGACAGGGGATCAGCCCCAGCATTTT.